The 3 T cell receptor beta chains listed next were all sequenced from one sample in a study of CD8 T cell repertoires and HIV-1 epitope variants. The protocol was immunoSEQ multiplex PCR, while the TCRdb copy is restricted to in-frame clones and leaves out a portion. Of around 4,200 clones in the sample, 65% to 70% were seen once. For these receptors, no antigen is known. Sequenced material: cultured CD8+ T cells derived from PBMCs. The source of these receptors is a male donor with HIV.

The CDR3 DNA sequence: TGTGCCAGCAGCCAATTCACGGGTAGCAATCAGCCCCAGCATTTT. Translating gives CASSQFTGSNQPQHF. V usage is TRBV16 and J usage is TRBJ1-5; D is unclear. The V and J ends lost 1 base and 0 bases respectively, with 7 bases between them. This CDR3 has 15 amino acids. Germline CDR1 is KGHSY and CDR2 is FQNENV.

The chain couples TRBV28 to TRBJ1-2, with D hard to call. Germline lookup yields CDR1 MDHEN and CDR2 SYDVKM. The CDR3 is made up of 15 amino acids. Trimming shortened V by 2 bases and J by 0 bases, and 10 bases separated the two germline ends. The DNA of the CDR3 is TGTGCCAGCAGTTTAGTCACGGAGGCTAACTATGGCTACACCTTC. This translates into CASSLVTEANYGYTF.

The CDR3 here is CASSLSFPSGRSSYEQYF. CDR3 bases: TGTGCCAGCAGTTTATCCTTCCCTAGCGGGCGAAGCTCCTACGAGCAGTACTTC. The chain has TRBV27 and TRBJ2-7, with 8 bases matching TRBD2. The CDR3 covers 18 residues. Trimming cost V 0 bases and J 0 bases; bases outside gene matches: 10. CDR1 MNHEY and CDR2 SMNVEV come from the germline V gene (reference sequence).